This T cell receptor beta chain was sequenced during a study of shared T cell receptors in the human thymus. Sequencing was performed with immunoSEQ multiplex PCR; in TCRdb, only in-frame clones are kept and a portion is missing. The table shows just under 550,000 clones, with around 82% occurring only once. V was cut by 4 bases and J by 4 bases, with 20 bases left in between. CDR1 and CDR2 from the germline V gene are MNHGY and SAAAGT. The CDR3 has 17 amino acids. The data also belong to a second study, concerning human thymus T cells. As reported in that work: Each of the donors was a healthy Finnish infant who was undergoing open corrective cardiac surgery for congenital heart defects. The source of the thymus tissue was resections taken during corrective heart surgery. Repertoires sampled from thymus and blood appeared biased in V and J gene usage.

The sample consisted of thymocytes. The chain links TRBV6-8 to TRBJ1-5, with D possibly matching TRBD1 (6 bases). The source of this sequence is a boy under two years old with a congenital heart defect. The CDR3 sequence is CASSFHTLDRGNQPQHF. The CDR3 region has the DNA TGTGCCAGCAGTTTCCATACCCTGGATAGGGGGAATCAGCCCCAGCATTTT.